A single sample gave rise to the 10 T cell receptor beta chains below, sequenced in a study of T-cell memory formation after mild COVID-19. TCRdb reprocessed the 5' RACE reads with MiXCR, giving one entry per CDR3 protein. The sample consists of around 300,000 distinct CDR3 sequences, roughly 13% of them appearing once. The material sequenced was PBMCs or a T cell subset sorted from them (not recorded which). These receptors originate from a young man who had mild COVID-19 (a few samples of this study predate the infection). Cell type and time point are not known.

In its sample, this clonotype was seen a few times. The chain employs TRBV24-1 and TRBJ2-1, with D possibly TRBD1 on 5 matching bases. Per the germline V gene, CDR1 is KGHDR and CDR2 is SFDVKD. The CDR3 is 18 residues long. V was pared by 0 bases and J by 9 bases, with 23 bases between. The CDR3 DNA reads as TGTGCCACCAGTGATTTGAATTCGGGCAGGGAATGGTCGGCTGAGCAGTTCTTC. Its translation is CATSDLNSGREWSAEQFF.

This clonotype was seen a few times. The rearrangement uses TRBV11-2 and TRBJ1-5, with 9 bases matching TRBD1. The V gene end was trimmed by 5 bases and the J gene end by 1 base; junction bases not matched to a gene: 6. Germline CDR1 SGHAT, CDR2 FQNNGV. CDR3 length equals 16 residues. In DNA form, the CDR3 reads TGTGCCAGCAGCCAAGGACAGGGGCTAAGCAATCAGCCCCAGCATTTT. Translating it yields CASSQGQGLSNQPQHF.

This chain links TRBV5-1 with TRBJ2-5; D might be TRBD2 (6 bases). The CDR3 contains 14 residues. Germline CDR1 SGHRS, CDR2 YFSETQ. V lost 2 bases to trimming and J lost 5 bases, with 13 bases between them. The CDR3 region is CASSFGGIGETQYF. The CDR3 region has the DNA TGCGCCAGCAGCTTCGGAGGGATCGGGGAGACCCAGTACTTC.

This clonotype came up a few times. This chain connects TRBV10-3 to TRBJ2-7; possible D gene TRBD1, 5 bases. Germline-derived CDR1 and CDR2 are ENHRY and SYGVKD. The V end was cut by 11 bases, the J end by 5 bases, with 22 bases between. This CDR3 comprises 14 residues. DNA of the CDR3: TGTGCCTTACGACCCCAGGGAACTATACACGAGCAGTACTTC. As protein: CALRPQGTIHEQYF.

This clonotype was seen a few times. The chain combines TRBV11-2 with TRBJ2-7; D perhaps matches TRBD1 (5 bases). Trimming took 5 bases from V and 1 from J, leaving 12 bases between them. Germline assignment: CDR1 SGHAT and CDR2 FQNNGV. The CDR3 consists of 14 residues. CDR3 protein: CASSKQDSSYEQYF. The CDR3 bases are TGTGCCAGCAGCAAACAGGATTCTTCCTACGAGCAGTACTTC.

The rearrangement uses TRBV7-3 and TRBJ2-1; perhaps TRBD1 as D (5 bases). CDR1 is SGHTA, CDR2 FQGTGA, per germline. V was clipped by 5 bases and J by 5 bases, with 22 bases between them. The CDR3 runs to 17 residues. The DNA for the CDR3 is TGTGCCAGCAGCCATATTGGTAGGGGCGCTCCCGACAATGAGCAGTTCTTC. Its protein product is CASSHIGRGAPDNEQFF.

The chain recombines TRBV4-3 with TRBJ1-3; D gene unclear. Looked up from germline, CDR1 is LGHNA and CDR2 is YSLEER. CDR3 length equals 14 residues. The V gene lost 0 bases and the J gene lost 3 bases, with 6 bases spanning the gap. CDR3 nucleotides: TGCGCCAGCAGCCAAGATGGGCTTGGAAACACCATATATTTT. Translating it yields CASSQDGLGNTIYF.

The V call is TRBV5-5, the J call TRBJ1-5, with D maybe TRBD1 (5 bases). V was shortened by 4 bases and J by 4 bases, with 15 bases between the two germline ends. The CDR3 length is 15 residues. Germline V gives CDR1 SGHKS, CDR2 YYEKEE (reference sequence). DNA for the CDR3: TGTGCCAGCAGCCCGGGGGGGAGTCAGAATCAGCCCCAGCATTTT. Its protein product is CASSPGGSQNQPQHF.

The rearrangement joins TRBV7-6 to TRBJ2-1; unclear D gene. Germline V CDR1 and CDR2: SGHVS, FNYEAQ. The V gene lost 1 base and the J gene lost 0 bases, with 13 bases spanning the gap. The CDR3 has 17 amino acids. This CDR3 reads CASSLGSSGISYNEQFF. The CDR3 DNA is TGTGCCAGCAGCTTAGGGTCGTCGGGCATCTCCTACAATGAGCAGTTCTTC.

This clonotype turned up a few times. This rearrangement joins TRBV6-1 to TRBJ1-6; D may be TRBD1 (6 bases). The CDR3 extends over 14 amino acids. V lost 5 bases and J lost 9, with 14 bases in between. Germline V CDR1 and CDR2: MNHNS, SASEGT. CDR3 residues: CASSRQVRGSPLHF. The CDR3 DNA is TGTGCCAGCAGTAGACAGGTTCGTGGTTCACCCCTCCACTTT.